A selection of T cell receptor beta chains follows, all from one sample in a study of T cell responses to AZD1222 COVID-19 vaccine. Produced via immunoSEQ multiplex PCR; TCRdb's table is partial and in-frame only. The table lists 200,000 or so clones, around 93% of them singletons. The material was peripheral blood, obtained on day 0 of AZD1222 vaccination. These receptor sequences come from an adult in good health. Each CDR3 is given with its conserved first and last residue. The order of the fields is CDR3 DNA, CDR3 protein, J gene, clone size, V gene, D gene. A D gene is named only where the DNA matches it firmly. Size is stated for part of the rows, as once, few or many counts, or as a class when the clone is expanded.

cdr3_nt: TGTGCCAGCAGCACCAGGGGCTTGCCTCGGGAGCTTGAGCAGTACTTC
cdr3_aa: CASSTRGLPRELEQYF
j_call: TRBJ2-7
clone_size: NA
v_call: TRBV28
d_call: NA

cdr3_nt: TGCGCCAGCAGCCAGCAGGGCGGTAGTATCTACGAGCAGTACTTC
cdr3_aa: CASSQQGGSIYEQYF
j_call: TRBJ2-7
clone_size: NA
v_call: TRBV4-1
d_call: NA

cdr3_nt: TGTGCCAGCAGGGAAAGGGACAGGGGACGGACTGAAGCTTTCTTT
cdr3_aa: CASRERDRGRTEAFF
j_call: TRBJ1-1
clone_size: NA
v_call: TRBV27
d_call: TRBD1

cdr3_nt: TGTGCCAGCAGCCCAAGAACCCCCACTAGCGGGAGTCGGTACGAGCAGTACTTC
cdr3_aa: CASSPRTPTSGSRYEQYF
j_call: TRBJ2-7
clone_size: NA
v_call: TRBV7-8
d_call: TRBD2

cdr3_nt: TGTGCCAGCAGCCGCCTAAGGGGGTCGGCAGATACGCAGTATTTT
cdr3_aa: CASSRLRGSADTQYF
j_call: TRBJ2-3
clone_size: NA
v_call: TRBV4-2
d_call: NA

cdr3_nt: TGTGCCAGCAGTCCGAGGCCAGGTGGCCTTGTCCAAAACACCATATATTTT
cdr3_aa: CASSPRPGGLVQNTIYF
j_call: TRBJ1-3
clone_size: NA
v_call: TRBV6-7
d_call: NA

cdr3_nt: TGTGCCAGCAGCGTAGCTAGGGAGGCTGGCACTGAAGCTTTCTTT
cdr3_aa: CASSVAREAGTEAFF
j_call: TRBJ1-1
clone_size: NA
v_call: TRBV9
d_call: NA

cdr3_nt: TGTGCCAGCAGGGCGGGACAGCGGGCCGCTGAAGCTTTCTTT
cdr3_aa: CASRAGQRAAEAFF
j_call: TRBJ1-1
clone_size: NA
v_call: TRBV7-3
d_call: TRBD1

cdr3_nt: TGTGCCAGCAGTTACTCCTTCTATGAGCAGTTCTTC
cdr3_aa: CASSYSFYEQFF
j_call: TRBJ2-1
clone_size: NA
v_call: TRBV6-2/TRBV6-3
d_call: NA

cdr3_nt: TGTGCCAGCAGGGCCCCGGGGACAGGGGGCCAAGCTTTCTTT
cdr3_aa: CASRAPGTGGQAFF
j_call: TRBJ1-1
clone_size: once
v_call: TRBV2
d_call: TRBD1

cdr3_nt: TGTGCCAGTAGTATAAGTAGCGGGTTGTACAATGAGCAGTTCTTC
cdr3_aa: CASSISSGLYNEQFF
j_call: TRBJ2-1
clone_size: NA
v_call: TRBV19
d_call: TRBD2

cdr3_nt: TGTGCCAGCAGTCTACTAAGAAGACAGGGGTCGGACACTGAAGCTTTCTTT
cdr3_aa: CASSLLRRQGSDTEAFF
j_call: TRBJ1-1
clone_size: NA
v_call: TRBV28
d_call: TRBD1

cdr3_nt: TGCAGCGTTCTTAGCGGCCCGGCATACGAGCAGTACTTC
cdr3_aa: CSVLSGPAYEQYF
j_call: TRBJ2-7
clone_size: NA
v_call: TRBV29-1
d_call: NA

cdr3_nt: TGTGCCTCCGCCAGGGCAGGACGGCAAGAGACCCAGTACTTC
cdr3_aa: CASARAGRQETQYF
j_call: TRBJ2-5
clone_size: NA
v_call: TRBV19
d_call: NA

cdr3_nt: TGTGCCAGCAGCGGACGGCCTTACGGTCATAGGACCCAGCATTTT
cdr3_aa: CASSGRPYGHRTQHF
j_call: TRBJ1-5
clone_size: NA
v_call: TRBV2
d_call: NA

cdr3_nt: TGTGCCAGCAGCTTTTACAATCAGCCCCAGCATTTT
cdr3_aa: CASSFYNQPQHF
j_call: TRBJ1-5
clone_size: NA
v_call: TRBV7-8
d_call: NA

cdr3_nt: TGTGCCAGCAGTCGCCGACTGGAAGAGACCCAGTACTTC
cdr3_aa: CASSRRLEETQYF
j_call: TRBJ2-5
clone_size: NA
v_call: TRBV12-3/TRBV12-4
d_call: NA

cdr3_nt: TGCAGCCTTGTTCCCGCTAAAACAGGGGGCCGTGAGCAGTTCTTC
cdr3_aa: CSLVPAKTGGREQFF
j_call: TRBJ2-1
clone_size: NA
v_call: TRBV29-1
d_call: TRBD1

cdr3_nt: TGTGCCAGCAAATTAGTGGGCTACGAGCAGTACTTC
cdr3_aa: CASKLVGYEQYF
j_call: TRBJ2-7
clone_size: NA
v_call: TRBV2
d_call: NA

cdr3_nt: TGTGCCAGCAGTTACGGGACTAGCGGGATTGAGCAGTTCTTC
cdr3_aa: CASSYGTSGIEQFF
j_call: TRBJ2-1
clone_size: NA
v_call: TRBV6-2/TRBV6-3
d_call: TRBD2

cdr3_nt: TGTGCCAGCAGTTTCCCCGGACCTAAAGAAGGAAAACTGTTTTTT
cdr3_aa: CASSFPGPKEGKLFF
j_call: TRBJ1-4
clone_size: NA
v_call: TRBV28
d_call: NA